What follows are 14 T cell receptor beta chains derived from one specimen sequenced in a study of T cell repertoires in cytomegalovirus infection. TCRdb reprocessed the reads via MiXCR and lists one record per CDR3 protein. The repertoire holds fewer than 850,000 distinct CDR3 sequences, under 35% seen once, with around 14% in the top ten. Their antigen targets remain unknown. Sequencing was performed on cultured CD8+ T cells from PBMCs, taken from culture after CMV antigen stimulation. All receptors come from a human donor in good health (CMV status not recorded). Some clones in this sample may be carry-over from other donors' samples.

DNA of the CDR3: TGTGCCAGCAGTTTATCGATCCTTCGGGACAGGGTTGCCGAGCAGTACGTC. Translated, it gives CASSLSILRDRVAEQYV. The V and J genes are TRBV28 and TRBJ2-7; the match to TRBD1 covers 9 bases. V shed 1 base, J shed 6 bases, and the junction held 13 bases outside the gene matches. CDR3 length: 17 amino acids. The V gene's germline CDR1 is MDHEN and CDR2 SYDVKM.

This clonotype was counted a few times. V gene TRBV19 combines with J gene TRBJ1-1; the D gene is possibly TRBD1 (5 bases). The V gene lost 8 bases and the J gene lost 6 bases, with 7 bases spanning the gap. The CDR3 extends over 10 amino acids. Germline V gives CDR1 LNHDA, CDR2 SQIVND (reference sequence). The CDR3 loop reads CASGGAEAFF. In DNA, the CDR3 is TGTGCCAGTGGGGGGGCTGAAGCTTTCTTT. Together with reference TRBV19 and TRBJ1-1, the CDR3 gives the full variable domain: DGGITQSPKYLFRKEGQNVTLSCEQNLNHDAMYWYRQDPGQGLRLIYYSQIVNDFQKGDIAEGYSVSREKKESFPLTVTSAQKNPTAFYLCASGGAEAFFGQGTRLTVV.

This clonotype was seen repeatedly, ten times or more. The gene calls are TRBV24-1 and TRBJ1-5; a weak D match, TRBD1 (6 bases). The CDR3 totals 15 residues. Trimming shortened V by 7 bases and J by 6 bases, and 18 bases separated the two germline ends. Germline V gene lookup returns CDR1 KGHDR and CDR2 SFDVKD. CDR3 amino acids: CATSPNRTALQPQHF. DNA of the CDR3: TGTGCCACCAGCCCTAATCGGACAGCCCTTCAGCCCCAGCATTTT.

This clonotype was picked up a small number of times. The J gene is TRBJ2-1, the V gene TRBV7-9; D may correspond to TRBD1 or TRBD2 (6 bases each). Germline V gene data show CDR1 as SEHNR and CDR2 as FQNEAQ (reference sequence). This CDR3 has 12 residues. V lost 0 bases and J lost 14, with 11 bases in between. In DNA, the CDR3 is TGTGCCAGCAGCTTAGCTAAGGGGGAGGAGTTCTTC. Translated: CASSLAKGEEFF. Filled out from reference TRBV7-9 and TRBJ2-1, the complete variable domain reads DTGVSQNPRHKITKRGQNVTFRCDPISEHNRLYWYRQTLGQGPEFLTYFQNEAQLEKSRLLSDRFSAERPKGSFSTLEIQRTEQGDSAMYLCASSLAKGEEFFGPGTRLTVL.

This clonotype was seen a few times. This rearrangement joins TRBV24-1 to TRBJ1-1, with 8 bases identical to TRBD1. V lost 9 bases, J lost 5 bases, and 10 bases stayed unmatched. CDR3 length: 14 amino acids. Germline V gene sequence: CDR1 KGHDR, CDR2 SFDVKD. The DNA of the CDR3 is TGTGCCACCGGTTACGACAGGGGTGGGACTGAAGCTTTCTTT. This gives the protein CATGYDRGGTEAFF.

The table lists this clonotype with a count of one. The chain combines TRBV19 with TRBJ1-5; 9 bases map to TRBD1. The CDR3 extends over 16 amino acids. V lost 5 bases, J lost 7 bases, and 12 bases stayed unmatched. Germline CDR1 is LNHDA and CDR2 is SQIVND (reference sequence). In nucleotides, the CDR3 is TGTGCCAGTAGTTCACCCTTTAGGACAGGGGAACAGCCCCAGCATTTT. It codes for CASSSPFRTGEQPQHF. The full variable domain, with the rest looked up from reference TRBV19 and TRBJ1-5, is DGGITQSPKYLFRKEGQNVTLSCEQNLNHDAMYWYRQDPGQGLRLIYYSQIVNDFQKGDIAEGYSVSREKKESFPLTVTSAQKNPTAFYLCASSSPFRTGEQPQHFGDGTRLSIL.

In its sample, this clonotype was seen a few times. The CDR3 here is CASSPPPSPSTDTQYF. The DNA of the CDR3 is TGTGCCAGCAGTCCCCCCCCTAGCCCTAGCACAGATACGCAGTATTTT. The chain employs TRBV27 and TRBJ2-3, with a possible D match to TRBD2 (5 bases). Trimming removed 5 bases from V and 0 bases from J, with 15 bases in between. The germline gives CDR1 MNHEY, CDR2 SMNVEV (reference sequence). This CDR3 comprises 16 residues.

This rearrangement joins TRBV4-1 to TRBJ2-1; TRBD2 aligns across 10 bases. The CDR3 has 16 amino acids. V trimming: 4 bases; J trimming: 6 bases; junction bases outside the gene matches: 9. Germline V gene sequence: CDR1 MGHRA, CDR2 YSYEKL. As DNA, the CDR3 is TGCGCCAGCAGCCGACCAGCGGGGGGGCCGGTCAATGAGCAGTTCTTC. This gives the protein CASSRPAGGPVNEQFF.

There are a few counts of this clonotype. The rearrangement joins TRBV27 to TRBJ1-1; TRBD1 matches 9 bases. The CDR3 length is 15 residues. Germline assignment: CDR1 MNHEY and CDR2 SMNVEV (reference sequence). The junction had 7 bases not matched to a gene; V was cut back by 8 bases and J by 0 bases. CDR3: CASRARQGVNTEAFF. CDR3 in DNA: TGTGCCAGCCGCGCCAGACAGGGGGTGAACACTGAAGCTTTCTTT.

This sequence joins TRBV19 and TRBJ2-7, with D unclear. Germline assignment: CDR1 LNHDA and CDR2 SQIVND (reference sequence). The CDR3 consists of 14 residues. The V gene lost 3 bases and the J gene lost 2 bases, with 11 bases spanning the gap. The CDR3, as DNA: TGTGCCAGTAGTATTCAGTCGGCAACCTACGAGCAGTACTTC. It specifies CASSIQSATYEQYF. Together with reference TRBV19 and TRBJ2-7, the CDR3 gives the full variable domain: DGGITQSPKYLFRKEGQNVTLSCEQNLNHDAMYWYRQDPGQGLRLIYYSQIVNDFQKGDIAEGYSVSREKKESFPLTVTSAQKNPTAFYLCASSIQSATYEQYFGPGTRLTVT.

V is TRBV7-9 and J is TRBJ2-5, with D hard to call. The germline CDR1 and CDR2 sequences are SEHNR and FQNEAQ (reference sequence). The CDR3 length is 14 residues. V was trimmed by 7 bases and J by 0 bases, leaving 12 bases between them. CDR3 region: CASNVNEDQETQYF. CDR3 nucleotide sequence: TGTGCCAGCAATGTAAACGAGGACCAAGAGACCCAGTACTTC.

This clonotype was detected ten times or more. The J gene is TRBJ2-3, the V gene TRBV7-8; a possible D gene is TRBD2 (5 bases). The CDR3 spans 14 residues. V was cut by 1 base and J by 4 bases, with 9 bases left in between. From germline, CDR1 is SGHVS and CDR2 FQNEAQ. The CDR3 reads CASSLDGVADTQYF. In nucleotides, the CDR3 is TGTGCCAGCAGCTTAGACGGGGTGGCAGATACGCAGTATTTT.

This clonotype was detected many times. The CDR3 reads CASSLERDGYYEQYF. The DNA for the CDR3 is TGTGCCAGCAGCTTAGAGAGGGACGGATACTACGAGCAGTACTTC. The V gene is TRBV7-2, the J gene TRBJ2-7, with D perhaps being TRBD1 or TRBD2 (5 bases each). There are 15 residues in the CDR3. V was cut by 1 base and J by 3 bases, with 13 bases left in between. Looked up from germline, CDR1 is SGHTA and CDR2 is FQGNSA.

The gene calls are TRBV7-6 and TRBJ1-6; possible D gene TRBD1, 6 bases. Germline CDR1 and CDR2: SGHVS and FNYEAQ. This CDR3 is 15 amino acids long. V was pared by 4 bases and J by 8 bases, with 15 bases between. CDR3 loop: CASSSTGPIDSPLHF. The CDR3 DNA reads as TGTGCCAGCAGCTCGACAGGACCGATCGATTCACCCCTCCACTTT.